One sample yielded the 5 T cell receptor beta chains listed below, sequenced in a study of blood T cell repertoires in COVID-19. The repertoire was sequenced with immunoSEQ multiplex PCR; TCRdb's copy has only in-frame clones and lacks some. The sample shows 35,000 to 45,000 clones, under 85% of them seen only once. Sample: peripheral blood. Every receptor here comes from a human donor in a cohort sampled during active COVID-19.

This clone was counted only a few times. The chain couples TRBV28 to TRBJ2-7; D possibly corresponds to TRBD2 (6 bases). Germline CDR1 and CDR2: MDHEN and SYDVKM. The CDR3 consists of 13 residues. With 5 bases removed from V and 1 base from J, the gap between germline ends came to 9 bases. The CDR3 sequence is CASSGGGSYEQYF. DNA of the CDR3: TGTGCCAGCAGTGGTGGAGGGTCCTACGAGCAGTACTTC.

This chain connects TRBV11-2 to TRBJ1-5; D is unclear. The CDR3 contains 15 residues. Trimming removed 5 bases at V and 0 bases at J, with 11 bases between. CDR1 is SGHAT, CDR2 FQNNGV, per germline. Written as DNA, the CDR3 is TGTGCCAGCAGCCCCGGAGAATATAGCAATCAGCCCCAGCATTTT. Amino acids: CASSPGEYSNQPQHF.

The chain has TRBV28 and TRBJ1-2; D is unclear. Germline CDR1 MDHEN, CDR2 SYDVKM. The ends were cut back, 2 bases at V and 4 bases at J, with 8 bases in the middle. CDR3 length equals 13 residues. CDR3 amino acids: CASSLGTVYGYTF. Written as DNA, the CDR3 is TGTGCCAGCAGTTTAGGAACAGTCTATGGCTACACCTTC.

The table lists this clone with a few counts. This sequence joins TRBV30 and TRBJ2-1; possibly TRBD2 for D (7 bases). V lost 0 bases and J lost 7, with 13 bases in between. Per germline, CDR1 GTSNPN and CDR2 SVGIG (reference sequence). There are 14 residues in the CDR3. The CDR3 loop reads CAWSVQGLRNEQFF. The CDR3 DNA reads TGTGCCTGGAGTGTACAGGGACTAAGGAATGAGCAGTTCTTC.

This chain connects TRBV20-1 to TRBJ2-7; D might be TRBD2 (7 bases). With 3 bases removed from V and 6 bases from J, the gap between germline ends came to 15 bases. Germline values: CDR1 DFQATT, CDR2 SNEGSKA (reference sequence). The CDR3 totals 13 residues. This CDR3 is CSASGQGRGEQYF. The CDR3 bases are TGCAGTGCTAGTGGGCAGGGGAGGGGCGAGCAGTACTTC.